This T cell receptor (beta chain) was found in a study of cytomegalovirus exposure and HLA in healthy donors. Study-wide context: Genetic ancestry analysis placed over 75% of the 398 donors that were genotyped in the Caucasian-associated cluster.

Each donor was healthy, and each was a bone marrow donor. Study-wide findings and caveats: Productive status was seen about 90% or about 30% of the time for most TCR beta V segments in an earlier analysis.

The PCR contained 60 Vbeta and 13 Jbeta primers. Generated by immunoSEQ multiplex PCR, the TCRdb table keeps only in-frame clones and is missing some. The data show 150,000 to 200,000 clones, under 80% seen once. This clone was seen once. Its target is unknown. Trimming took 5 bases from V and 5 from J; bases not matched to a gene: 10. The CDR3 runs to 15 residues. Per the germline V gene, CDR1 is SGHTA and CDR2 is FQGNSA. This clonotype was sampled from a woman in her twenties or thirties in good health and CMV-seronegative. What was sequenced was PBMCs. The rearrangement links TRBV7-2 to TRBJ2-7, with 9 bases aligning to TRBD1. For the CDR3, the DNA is TGTGCCAGCAGCCCAGGGACAGGGCTCCACCACGAGCAGTACTTC. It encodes CASSPGTGLHHEQYF.